This TCR beta chain appears in the sequencing data of a study of PD-L1 blockade in urothelial cancer. The germline V and J ends were trimmed by 7 bases and 7 bases, with 22 bases remaining between them. Germline V gene lookup returns CDR1 MNHEY and CDR2 SMNVEV (reference sequence). This CDR3 is built from 15 residues. Time point given: pretreatment peripheral blood. Sequencing was performed with immunoSEQ multiplex PCR; in TCRdb, only in-frame clones are kept and a portion is missing. The profile covers about 52,000 clones, with roughly 80% appearing a single time and less than 1.5% taken by the ten largest.

The rearrangement joins TRBV27 to TRBJ2-5; D may be TRBD2 (7 bases). The sequencing here drew on PBMCs, taken around atezolizumab (anti-PD-L1) treatment. The clonotype was recovered from a man aged 50-60 years with urothelial cancer. The chain's CDR3 is CASTTGPVGGGTQYF. The CDR3 DNA reads as TGTGCCAGCACCACAGGGCCTGTGGGAGGGGGGACCCAGTACTTC.